The next 6 T cell receptor beta chains were all read from a single sample in a study of cytomegalovirus exposure and HLA in healthy donors. The PCR made use of 60 Vbeta and 13 Jbeta primers. The assay was immunoSEQ multiplex PCR, and TCRdb's table has in-frame clones only and misses some. The sample has some 200,000 clones, roughly 82% seen once. Sequenced: PBMCs. All receptors derive from a woman between 45 and 65 years old in good health and CMV-seropositive.

This rearrangement joins TRBV4-1 to TRBJ2-5, with D maybe TRBD2 (5 bases). The CDR3 runs 15 residues. From germline, CDR1 is MGHRA and CDR2 YSYEKL. V lost 3 bases, J lost 4 bases, and 15 bases lay in between. The CDR3 is CASSHPRGSGETQYF. The CDR3 nucleotides read TGCGCCAGCAGCCATCCCCGAGGGAGCGGAGAGACCCAGTACTTC.

This rearrangement joins TRBV9 to TRBJ2-6; D is possibly TRBD2 (6 bases). Trimming pared 7 bases from V and 2 bases from J, leaving 10 bases between. CDR3 length: 14 amino acids. Germline V lookup: CDR1 SGDLS, CDR2 YYNGEE. The CDR3 is CASWRGTGANVLTF. Here the CDR3 DNA reads TGTGCCAGCTGGAGGGGAACTGGGGCCAACGTCCTGACTTTC.

Remarks on this clone: Additional DNA sequences in this sample encode the identical CDR3. The chain links TRBV4-3 to TRBJ2-7, with a weak D call TRBD1 (6 bases). Trimming took 0 bases from V and 3 from J, leaving 6 bases between them. This CDR3 is 13 amino acids long. The V gene's germline CDR1 is LGHNA and CDR2 YSLEER. The CDR3 sequence is CASSQEDSYEQYF. CDR3 nucleotides: TGCGCCAGCAGCCAAGAGGACAGCTACGAGCAGTACTTC.

The chain links TRBV19 to TRBJ1-2, with TRBD1 matching over 7 bases. The V gene end was trimmed by 6 bases and the J gene end by 0 bases; junction bases not matched to a gene: 7. The germline CDR1 and CDR2 sequences are LNHDA and SQIVND (reference sequence). The CDR3 has 15 residues. CDR3 nucleotide sequence: TGTGCCAGTAGGATGACAGGGATCACTAACTATGGCTACACCTTC. Protein product: CASRMTGITNYGYTF.

The rearrangement joins TRBV9 to TRBJ2-1; 11 positions match TRBD2. After removal of 0 bases from V and 0 bases from J, the junction contained 5 bases not matched to a gene. Germline V CDR1 and CDR2: SGDLS, YYNGEE. This CDR3 is 18 amino acids long. The CDR3 DNA reads TGTGCCAGCAGCGTAGAGACTAGCGGGGTTGTCTCCTACAATGAGCAGTTCTTC. Its protein product is CASSVETSGVVSYNEQFF. Variable domain in full (rest from reference TRBV9 and TRBJ2-1): DSGVTQTPKHLITATGQRVTLRCSPRSGDLSVYWYQQSLDQGLQFLIQYYNGEERAKGNILERFSAQQFPDLHSELNLSSLELGDSALYFCASSVETSGVVSYNEQFFGPGTRLTVL.

This chain links TRBV10-3 with TRBJ2-7, with a possible D match to TRBD2 (6 bases). With 0 bases removed from V and 0 bases from J, the gap between germline ends came to 12 bases. Germline-derived CDR1 and CDR2 are ENHRY and SYGVKD. This CDR3 is 16 amino acids long. This CDR3 is CAISESRAGYSYEQYF. In DNA, the CDR3 is TGTGCCATCAGTGAGTCGAGGGCGGGGTACTCCTACGAGCAGTACTTC.